Reported below is one TCR beta chain. V was clipped by 8 bases and J by 5 bases; unmatched bases: 11. Germline loops: CDR1 MNHEY, CDR2 SVGEGT. This CDR3 contains 14 residues. The sample originates from a study of molecular identifiers for immune sequencing clone quantification. TCRdb independently ran MiXCR on the PCR reads; one entry per CDR3 protein. This sample has about 330,000 distinct CDR3 sequences; roughly a quarter occur once, and the top ten carry around 0.76%. Material for sequencing was naive CD8+ T cells from blood, with Jurkat cell RNA spiked in. The subset was: FACS-sorted CD8+CD4-CCR7+CD45RA+ naive T cells. The V call is TRBV6-2 or TRBV6-3, the J call TRBJ2-7, with 8 bases matching TRBD2. The TCR originated in a human donor in good health. Some libraries in this study had Jurkat cell RNA spiked in. This CDR3 is CASSGGGRNDEQYF. CDR3 sequence (DNA): TGTGCCAGCTCGGGGGGCGGGAGGAACGACGAGCAGTACTTC.